Following are 13 T cell receptor beta chains from one sample sequenced in a study of T cell responses to AZD1222 COVID-19 vaccine. Assay used: immunoSEQ multiplex PCR; TCRdb lists only in-frame clones, some missing. Altogether 83,000 or so clones are present, almost 90% being singletons, with the ten largest covering 6.9%. The source material was peripheral blood, sampled 28 days after the second AZD1222 dose. The receptors originated from an adult who received the AZD1222 COVID-19 vaccine.

The rearrangement links TRBV4-2 to TRBJ2-7; D remains ambiguous. Germline CDR1 is LGHNA and CDR2 is YNFKEQ. Deletions cut 2 bases from V and 0 bases from J, with 11 bases between. The CDR3 is made up of 15 amino acids. CDR3 bases: TGTGCCAGCAGCCAACTGAGCGAAAACTCCTACGAGCAGTACTTC. Translating it yields CASSQLSENSYEQYF.

This clone was seen once. The V gene is TRBV6-1, the J gene TRBJ1-6; D ambiguous. CDR3 length: 16 amino acids. The germline V gene encodes CDR1 MNHNS and CDR2 SASEGT. V gave up 3 bases and J gave up 3 bases, with 12 bases separating them. In DNA form, the CDR3 reads TGTGCCAGCAGTGATAGAATACAGAACTATAATTCACCCCTCCACTTT. It is translated as CASSDRIQNYNSPLHF.

The rearrangement links TRBV18 to TRBJ2-5, with 7 bases identical to TRBD1. Trimming took 1 base from V and 4 from J; bases not matched to a gene: 6. Per the germline V gene, CDR1 is KGHSH and CDR2 is LQKENI. This CDR3 region has 15 residues. CDR3 sequence (DNA): TGTGCCAGCTCACCACAAGAAGGGGGCGGAGAGACCCAGTACTTC. Translated, it gives CASSPQEGGGETQYF. Filled out from reference TRBV18 and TRBJ2-5, the complete variable domain reads NAGVMQNPRHLVRRRGQEARLRCSPMKGHSHVYWYRQLPEEGLKFMVYLQKENIIDESGMPKERFSAEFPKEGPSILRIQQVVRGDSAAYFCASSPQEGGGETQYFGPGTRLLVL.

This chain joins TRBV7-9 and TRBJ1-4; D unresolved. The CDR3 loop spans 12 amino acids. Germline values: CDR1 SEHNR, CDR2 FQNEAQ (reference sequence). The germline V and J ends were trimmed by 1 base and 7 bases, with 4 bases remaining between them. CDR3 sequence reads: CASSLDREKLFF. The CDR3 DNA follows: TGTGCCAGCAGCTTAGACCGTGAAAAACTGTTTTTT.

The chain carries TRBV25-1 and TRBJ2-1; TRBD2 agrees at 9 bases. With 4 bases clipped from V and 8 bases from J, the junction kept 12 bases outside the gene matches. In germline, CDR1 is MGHDK, CDR2 SYGVNS. The CDR3 length is 16 residues. CDR3 loop: CASSVWASGTRDEQFF. The DNA for the CDR3 is TGTGCCAGCAGTGTGTGGGCTAGCGGGACTAGGGATGAGCAGTTCTTC.

This clone was seen a single time. The V and J genes are TRBV10-3 and TRBJ2-7, with D perhaps matching TRBD2 (7 bases). This CDR3 contains 16 residues. The ends were cut back, 4 bases at V and 0 bases at J, with 16 bases in the middle. The germline V gene has CDR1 ENHRY and CDR2 SYGVKD. As DNA, the CDR3 is TGTGCCATCAGTGGGACAGACCGGACTAGCTCCTACGAGCAGTACTTC. It codes for CAISGTDRTSSYEQYF.

For the CDR3, the DNA is TGTGCCAGCAGCTACCTCGGGACTATAGGCCAAGAGACCCAGTACTTC. It is translated as CASSYLGTIGQETQYF. This chain joins TRBV7-2 and TRBJ2-5, with 7 bases fitting TRBD2. The CDR3 is made up of 16 amino acids. The germline gives CDR1 SGHTA, CDR2 FQGNSA. V lost 4 bases, J lost 1 base, and 9 bases stayed unmatched. The full variable domain, in which reference TRBV7-2 and TRBJ2-5 provide the parts outside the CDR3, is GAGVSQSPSNKVTEKGKDVELRCDPISGHTALYWYRQSLGQGLEFLIYFQGNSAPDKSGLPSDRFSAERTGGSVSTLTIQRTQQEDSAVYLCASSYLGTIGQETQYFGPGTRLLVL.

This rearrangement joins TRBV10-2 to TRBJ2-1; 12 nucleotides agree with TRBD2. This CDR3 has 17 residues. CDR1 and CDR2 from the germline V gene are WSHSY and SAAADI. V trimming: 2 bases; J trimming: 6 bases; junction bases outside the gene matches: 8. CDR3 in amino acids: CASSEPGLAGPTNEQFF. The CDR3 region has the DNA TGCGCCAGCAGTGAGCCGGGACTAGCGGGCCCCACCAATGAGCAGTTCTTC.

The chain uses TRBV19 and TRBJ2-3; possible D gene TRBD2, 6 bases. The CDR3 is made up of 17 amino acids. CDR1 and CDR2 (germline): LNHDA, SQIVND (reference sequence). V was clipped by 5 bases and J by 1 base, with 19 bases between them. In DNA, the CDR3 is TGTGCCAGTAGTCCCCGGGAGCATAGTAGCGGCACAGATACGCAGTATTTT. It encodes CASSPREHSSGTDTQYF. The entire variable domain, with the rest obtained from reference TRBV19 and TRBJ2-3, is as follows: DGGITQSPKYLFRKEGQNVTLSCEQNLNHDAMYWYRQDPGQGLRLIYYSQIVNDFQKGDIAEGYSVSREKKESFPLTVTSAQKNPTAFYLCASSPREHSSGTDTQYFGPGTRLTVL.

As DNA, the CDR3 is TGTGCCAGCAGTTGGACAGGAGGGGCTAACTATGGCTACACCTTC. This translates into CASSWTGGANYGYTF. This sequence joins TRBV28 and TRBJ1-2; 7 bases match TRBD1. The V segment lost 4 bases and the J segment 0 bases; nucleotides outside the gene matches: 5. CDR3 length: 15 residues. Germline loops: CDR1 MDHEN, CDR2 SYDVKM.

By share of the sample, this clone is large. This chain uses TRBV2 with TRBJ2-2, with 8 positions matching TRBD2. V shed 3 bases, J shed 6 bases, and the junction held 3 bases outside the gene matches. Germline V lookup: CDR1 SNHLY, CDR2 FYNNEI. The CDR3 has 14 amino acids. The CDR3 is CASSDGRAPGELFF. The CDR3 DNA follows: TGTGCCAGCAGTGACGGGAGGGCCCCCGGGGAGCTGTTTTTT.

This clone was counted once. The chain uses TRBV5-1 and TRBJ2-1; a possible D gene is TRBD1 (6 bases). The CDR3 runs to 16 residues. Germline loops: CDR1 SGHRS, CDR2 YFSETQ. The V and J ends lost 0 bases and 0 bases respectively, with 10 bases between them. CDR3 bases: TGCGCCAGCAGCTTGGCTCAGGGGAGCTCCTACAATGAGCAGTTCTTC. Translation: CASSLAQGSSYNEQFF.

CDR3 DNA sequence: TGTGCCAGTAGTACTCCCCCGACAGGGGTAGGTCAGCCCCAGCATTTT. The encoded protein is CASSTPPTGVGQPQHF. J is TRBJ1-5 and V is TRBV19; 8 positions agree with TRBD1. The germline V gene encodes CDR1 LNHDA and CDR2 SQIVND (reference sequence). The CDR3 has 16 residues. V was clipped by 4 bases and J by 6 bases; unmatched bases: 11.